The sequence of this TCR beta chain was determined in a study of blood T cell repertoires in COVID-19. Study in general: The origin of the acute and convalescent COVID-19 samples was the United States, Italy and Spain. In each case, the material was cDNA or gDNA derived from T cells, B-cell-depleted T cells, or PBMCs.

Germline CDR1 reads MGHRA; CDR2 reads YSYEKL. The CDR3 covers 15 residues. V lost 0 bases and J 7 bases, leaving 15 bases between the germline ends. As processed by the authors: Counts of nucleated cells, estimated from reference gene primer amplification, were obtained. Measured with immunoSEQ multiplex PCR; TCRdb has only the in-frame clones, and not every one. The V and J calls and the clone size are those of that table, but D and trimming were determined from the DNA. Here the sample spans tens of thousands of clones, 65% to 80% being singletons. Sample: peripheral blood. The receptor was isolated from a young man with COVID-19, enrolled during active disease. J is TRBJ1-2 and V is TRBV4-1, with no clear D. This CDR3 is CASSQDRAWAFGYTF. CDR3 nucleotides: TGCGCCAGCAGCCAAGATCGAGCATGGGCGTTTGGCTACACCTTC.